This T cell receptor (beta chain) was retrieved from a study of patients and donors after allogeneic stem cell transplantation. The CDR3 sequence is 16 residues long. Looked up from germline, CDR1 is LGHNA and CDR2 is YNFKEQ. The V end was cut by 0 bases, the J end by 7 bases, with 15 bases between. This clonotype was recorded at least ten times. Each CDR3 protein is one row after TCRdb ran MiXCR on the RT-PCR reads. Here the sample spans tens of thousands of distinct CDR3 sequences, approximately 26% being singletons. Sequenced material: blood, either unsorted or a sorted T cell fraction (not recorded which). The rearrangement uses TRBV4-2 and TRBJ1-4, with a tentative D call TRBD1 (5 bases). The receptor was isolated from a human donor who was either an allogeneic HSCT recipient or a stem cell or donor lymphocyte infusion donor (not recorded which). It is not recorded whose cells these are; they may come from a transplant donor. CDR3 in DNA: TGTGCCAGCAGCCAAGAACCCTGGGCAGGGAGTGAAAAACTGTTTTTT. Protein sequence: CASSQEPWAGSEKLFF.